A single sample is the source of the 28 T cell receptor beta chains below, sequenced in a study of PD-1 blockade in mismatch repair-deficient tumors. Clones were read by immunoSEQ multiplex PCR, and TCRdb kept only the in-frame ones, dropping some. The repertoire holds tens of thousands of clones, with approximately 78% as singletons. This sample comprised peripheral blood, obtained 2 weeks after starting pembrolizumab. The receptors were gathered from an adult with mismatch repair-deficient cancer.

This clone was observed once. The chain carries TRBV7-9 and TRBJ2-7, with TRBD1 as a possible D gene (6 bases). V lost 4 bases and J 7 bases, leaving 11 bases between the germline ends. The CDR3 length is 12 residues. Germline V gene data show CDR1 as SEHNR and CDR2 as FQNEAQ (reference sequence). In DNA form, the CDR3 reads TGTGCCAGCAGCTCAACAGGGTGGGAGCAGTACTTC. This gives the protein CASSSTGWEQYF.

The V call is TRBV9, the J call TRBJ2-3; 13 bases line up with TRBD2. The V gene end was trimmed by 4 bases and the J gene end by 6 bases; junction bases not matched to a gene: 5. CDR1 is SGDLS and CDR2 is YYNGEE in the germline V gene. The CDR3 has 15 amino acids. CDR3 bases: TGTGCCAGCAGCCCCGGGACTAGCGGGACTGATACGCAGTATTTT. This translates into CASSPGTSGTDTQYF.

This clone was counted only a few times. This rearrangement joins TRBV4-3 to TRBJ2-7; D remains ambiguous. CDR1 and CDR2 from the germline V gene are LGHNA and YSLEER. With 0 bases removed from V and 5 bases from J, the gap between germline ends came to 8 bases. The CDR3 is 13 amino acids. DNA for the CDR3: TGCGCCAGCAGCCAAGAAGGGTGGGACGAGCAGTACTTC. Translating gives CASSQEGWDEQYF.

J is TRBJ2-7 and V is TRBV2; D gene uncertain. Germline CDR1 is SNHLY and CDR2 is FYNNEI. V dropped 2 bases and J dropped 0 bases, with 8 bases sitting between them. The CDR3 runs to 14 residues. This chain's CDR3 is CASSETVSSYEQYF. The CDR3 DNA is TGTGCCAGCAGTGAAACGGTTAGCTCCTACGAGCAGTACTTC.

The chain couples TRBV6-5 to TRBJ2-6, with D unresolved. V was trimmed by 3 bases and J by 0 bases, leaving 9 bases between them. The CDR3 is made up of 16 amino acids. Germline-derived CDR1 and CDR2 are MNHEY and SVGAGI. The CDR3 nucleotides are TGTGCCAGCAGTTATTTAGACCACTCTGGGGCCAACGTCCTGACTTTC. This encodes CASSYLDHSGANVLTF.

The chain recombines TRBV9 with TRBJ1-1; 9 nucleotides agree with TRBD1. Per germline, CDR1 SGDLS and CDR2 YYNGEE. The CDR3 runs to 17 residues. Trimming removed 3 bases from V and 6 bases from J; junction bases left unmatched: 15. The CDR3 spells CASSGGALQGAHAEAFF. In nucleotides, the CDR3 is TGTGCCAGCAGCGGTGGGGCCCTACAGGGGGCGCACGCTGAAGCTTTCTTT.

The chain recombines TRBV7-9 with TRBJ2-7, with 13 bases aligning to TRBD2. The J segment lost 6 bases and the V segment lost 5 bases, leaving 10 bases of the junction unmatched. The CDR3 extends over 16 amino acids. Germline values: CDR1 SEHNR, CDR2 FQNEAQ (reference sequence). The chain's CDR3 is CASSPRRTSGSSEQYF. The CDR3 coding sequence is TGTGCCAGCAGCCCCCGGCGGACTAGCGGGAGCTCCGAGCAGTACTTC.

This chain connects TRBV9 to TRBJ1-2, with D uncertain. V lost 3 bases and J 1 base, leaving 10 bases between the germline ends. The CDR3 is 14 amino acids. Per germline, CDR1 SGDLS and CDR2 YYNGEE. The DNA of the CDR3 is TGTGCCAGCAGCGCCCGCCGGGGTAACTATGGCTACACCTTC. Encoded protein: CASSARRGNYGYTF. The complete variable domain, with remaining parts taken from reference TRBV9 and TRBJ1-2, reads DSGVTQTPKHLITATGQRVTLRCSPRSGDLSVYWYQQSLDQGLQFLIQYYNGEERAKGNILERFSAQQFPDLHSELNLSSLELGDSALYFCASSARRGNYGYTFGSGTRLTVV.

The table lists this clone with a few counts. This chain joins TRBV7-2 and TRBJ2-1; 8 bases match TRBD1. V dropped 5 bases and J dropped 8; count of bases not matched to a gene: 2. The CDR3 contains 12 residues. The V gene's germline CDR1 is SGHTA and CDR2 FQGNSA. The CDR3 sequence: CASSPTGDEQFF. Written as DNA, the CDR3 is TGTGCCAGCAGCCCGACAGGGGATGAGCAGTTCTTC.

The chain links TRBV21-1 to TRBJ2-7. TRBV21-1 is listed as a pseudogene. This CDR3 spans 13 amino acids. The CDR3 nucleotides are TGTGCCAGCAGCAAGTCGGATCCTAACGAGCAGTACTTC. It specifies CASSKSDPNEQYF.

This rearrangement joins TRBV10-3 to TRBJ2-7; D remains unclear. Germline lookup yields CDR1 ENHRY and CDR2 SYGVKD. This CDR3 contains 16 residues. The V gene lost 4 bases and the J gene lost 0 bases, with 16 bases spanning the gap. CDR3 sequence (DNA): TGTGCCATCAGTGGGGCGGACCGGGCTTACTCCTACGAGCAGTACTTC. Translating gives CAISGADRAYSYEQYF.

CDR3 protein: CASSVGGGRETQYF. DNA of the CDR3: TGTGCCAGCAGCGTAGGCGGGGGGCGGGAGACCCAGTACTTC. V gene TRBV9 combines with J gene TRBJ2-5; TRBD2 matches at 8 bases. CDR3 length: 14 amino acids. The trim removed 0 bases at V and 5 bases at J, leaving 3 bases unmatched. Germline V gives CDR1 SGDLS, CDR2 YYNGEE. Supplemented by reference TRBV9 and TRBJ2-5, the full variable domain reads DSGVTQTPKHLITATGQRVTLRCSPRSGDLSVYWYQQSLDQGLQFLIQYYNGEERAKGNILERFSAQQFPDLHSELNLSSLELGDSALYFCASSVGGGRETQYFGPGTRLLVL.

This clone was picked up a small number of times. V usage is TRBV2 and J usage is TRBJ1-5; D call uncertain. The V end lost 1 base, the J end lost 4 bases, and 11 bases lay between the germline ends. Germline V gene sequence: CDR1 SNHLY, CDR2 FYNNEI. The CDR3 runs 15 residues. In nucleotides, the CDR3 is TGTGCCAGCAGTGAAGAGGGTGACTGGAATCAGCCCCAGCATTTT. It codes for CASSEEGDWNQPQHF.

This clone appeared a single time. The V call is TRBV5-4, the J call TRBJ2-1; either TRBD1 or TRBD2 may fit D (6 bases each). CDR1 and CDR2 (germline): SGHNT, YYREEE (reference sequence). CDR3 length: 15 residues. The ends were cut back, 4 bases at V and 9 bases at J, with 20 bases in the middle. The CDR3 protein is CASSPGGGRGSEQFF. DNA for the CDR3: TGTGCCAGCAGCCCCGGGGGCGGAAGGGGCAGTGAGCAGTTCTTC.

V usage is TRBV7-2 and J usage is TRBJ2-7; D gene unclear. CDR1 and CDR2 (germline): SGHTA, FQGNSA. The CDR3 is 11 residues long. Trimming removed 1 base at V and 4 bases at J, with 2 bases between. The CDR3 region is CASSLEYEQYF. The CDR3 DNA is TGTGCCAGCAGCTTAGAATACGAGCAGTACTTC.

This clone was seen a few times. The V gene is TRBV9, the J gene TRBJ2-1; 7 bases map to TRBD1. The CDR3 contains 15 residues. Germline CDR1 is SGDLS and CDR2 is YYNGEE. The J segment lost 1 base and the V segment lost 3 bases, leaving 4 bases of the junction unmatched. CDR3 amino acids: CASSAGTASYNEQFF. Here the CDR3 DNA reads TGTGCCAGCAGCGCCGGGACAGCTTCCTACAATGAGCAGTTCTTC.

This chain's CDR3 is CASSVEVAGAGDTQYF. The DNA of the CDR3 is TGTGCCAGCAGCGTAGAGGTAGCGGGAGCGGGTGATACGCAGTATTTT. The chain uses TRBV9 and TRBJ2-3, with 9 bases matching TRBD2. The germline V gene encodes CDR1 SGDLS and CDR2 YYNGEE. Trimming removed 0 bases from V and 6 bases from J; junction bases left unmatched: 8. The CDR3 is 16 residues long.

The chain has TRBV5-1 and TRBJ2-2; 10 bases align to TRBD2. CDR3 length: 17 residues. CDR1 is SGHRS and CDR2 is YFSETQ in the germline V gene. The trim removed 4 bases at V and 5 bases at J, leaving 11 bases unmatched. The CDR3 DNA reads TGCGCCAGCAGCCCGGGTAGGACTAGCGGTTTTACCGGGGAGCTGTTTTTT. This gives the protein CASSPGRTSGFTGELFF.

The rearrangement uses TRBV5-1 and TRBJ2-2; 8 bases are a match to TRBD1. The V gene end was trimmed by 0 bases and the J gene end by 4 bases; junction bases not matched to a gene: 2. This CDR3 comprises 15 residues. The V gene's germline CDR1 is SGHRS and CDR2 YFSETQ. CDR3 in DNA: TGCGCCAGCAGCTTGGGACAGGGGAGCACCGGGGAGCTGTTTTTT. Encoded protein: CASSLGQGSTGELFF.

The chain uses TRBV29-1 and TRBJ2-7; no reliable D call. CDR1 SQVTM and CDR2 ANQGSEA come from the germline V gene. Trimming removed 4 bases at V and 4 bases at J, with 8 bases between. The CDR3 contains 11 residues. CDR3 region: CSVASPYEQYF. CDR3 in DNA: TGCAGCGTTGCCTCACCATACGAGCAGTACTTC.

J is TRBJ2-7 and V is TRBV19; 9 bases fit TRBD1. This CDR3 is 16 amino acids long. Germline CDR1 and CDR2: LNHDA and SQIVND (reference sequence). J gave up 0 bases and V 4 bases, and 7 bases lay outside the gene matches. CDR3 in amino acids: CASSNPGQGASYEQYF. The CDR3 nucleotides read TGTGCCAGTAGTAATCCGGGACAGGGAGCCTCCTACGAGCAGTACTTC.

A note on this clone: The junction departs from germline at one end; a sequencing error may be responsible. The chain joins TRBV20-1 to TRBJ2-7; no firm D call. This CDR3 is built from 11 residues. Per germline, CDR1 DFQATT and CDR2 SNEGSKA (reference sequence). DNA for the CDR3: TGCAGTGGAGAATTCTCCCACGAGCAGTACTTC. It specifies CSGEFSHEQYF.

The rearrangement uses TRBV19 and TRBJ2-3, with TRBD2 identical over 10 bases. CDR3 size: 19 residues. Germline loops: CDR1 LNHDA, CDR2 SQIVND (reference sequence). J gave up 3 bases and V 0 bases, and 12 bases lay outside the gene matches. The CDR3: CASSIDPYSSGRATDTQYF. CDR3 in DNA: TGTGCCAGTAGTATAGACCCCTATTCTAGCGGGAGAGCTACAGATACGCAGTATTTT.

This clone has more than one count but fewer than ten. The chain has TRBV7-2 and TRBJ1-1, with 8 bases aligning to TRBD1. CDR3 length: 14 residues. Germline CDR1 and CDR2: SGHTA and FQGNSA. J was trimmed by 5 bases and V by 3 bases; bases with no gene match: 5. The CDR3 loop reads CASSFQGAGTEAFF. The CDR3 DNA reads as TGTGCCAGCAGCTTTCAGGGGGCTGGGACTGAAGCTTTCTTT.

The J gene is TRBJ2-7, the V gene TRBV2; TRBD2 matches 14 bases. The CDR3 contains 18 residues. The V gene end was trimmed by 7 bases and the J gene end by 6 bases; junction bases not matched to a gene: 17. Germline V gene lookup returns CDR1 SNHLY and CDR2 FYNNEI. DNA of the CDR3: TGTGCCAGCAACCAAAGAAGACTAGCGGGAGGGGAGTCGGGCGAGCAGTACTTC. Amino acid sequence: CASNQRRLAGGESGEQYF.

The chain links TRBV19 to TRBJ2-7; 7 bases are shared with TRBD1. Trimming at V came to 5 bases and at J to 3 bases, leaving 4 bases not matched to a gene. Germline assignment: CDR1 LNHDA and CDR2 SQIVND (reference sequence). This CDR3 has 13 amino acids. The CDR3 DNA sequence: TGTGCCAGTAGTCTCGGGACAGACTACGAGCAGTACTTC. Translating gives CASSLGTDYEQYF.

The CDR3 nucleotides read TGCGCCAGCAGCATCGGACAGGGAAAGAACACTGAAGCTTTCTTT. This gives the protein CASSIGQGKNTEAFF. The chain couples TRBV5-1 to TRBJ1-1; 8 bases are a match to TRBD1. The junction had 6 bases not matched to a gene; V was cut back by 4 bases and J by 1 base. The CDR3 runs 15 residues. Per the germline V gene, CDR1 is SGHRS and CDR2 is YFSETQ. Complete variable domain (other parts from reference TRBV5-1 and TRBJ1-1): KAGVTQTPRYLIKTRGQQVTLSCSPISGHRSVSWYQQTPGQGLQFLFEYFSETQRNKGNFPGRFSGRQFSNSRSEMNVSTLELGDSALYLCASSIGQGKNTEAFFGQGTRLTVV.

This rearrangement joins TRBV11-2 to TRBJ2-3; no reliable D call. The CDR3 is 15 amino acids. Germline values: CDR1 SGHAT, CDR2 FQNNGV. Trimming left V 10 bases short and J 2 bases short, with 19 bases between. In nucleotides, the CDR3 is TGTGCCACCTTTCTGTCGGTAGGTATCACAGATACGCAGTATTTT. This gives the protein CATFLSVGITDTQYF.